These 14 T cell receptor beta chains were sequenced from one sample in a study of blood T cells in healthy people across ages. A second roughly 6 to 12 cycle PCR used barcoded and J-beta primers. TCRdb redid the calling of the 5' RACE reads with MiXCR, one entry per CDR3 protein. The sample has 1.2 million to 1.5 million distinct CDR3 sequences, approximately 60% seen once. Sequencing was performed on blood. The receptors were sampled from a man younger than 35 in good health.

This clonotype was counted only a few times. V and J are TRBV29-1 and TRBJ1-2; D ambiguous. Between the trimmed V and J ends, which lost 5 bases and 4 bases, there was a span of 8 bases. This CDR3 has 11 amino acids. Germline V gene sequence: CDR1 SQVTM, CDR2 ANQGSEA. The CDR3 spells CSVQGSYGYTF. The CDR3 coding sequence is TGCAGCGTTCAAGGAAGCTATGGCTACACCTTC.

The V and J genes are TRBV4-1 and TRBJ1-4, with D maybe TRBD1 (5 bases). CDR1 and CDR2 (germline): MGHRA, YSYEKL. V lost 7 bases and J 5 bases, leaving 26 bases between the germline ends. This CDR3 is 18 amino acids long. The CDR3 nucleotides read TGCGCCAGCACCGAACTCCCCGGGGACGGGACGGGGAATGAAAAACTGTTTTTT. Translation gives CASTELPGDGTGNEKLFF.

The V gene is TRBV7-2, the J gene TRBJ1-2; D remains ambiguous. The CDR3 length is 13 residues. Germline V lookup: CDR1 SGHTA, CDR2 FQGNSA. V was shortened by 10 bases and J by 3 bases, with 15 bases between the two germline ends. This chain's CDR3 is CANRVQQDYGYTF. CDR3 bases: TGTGCCAACCGGGTCCAGCAAGACTATGGCTACACCTTC. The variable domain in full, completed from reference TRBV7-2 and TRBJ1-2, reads GAGVSQSPSNKVTEKGKDVELRCDPISGHTALYWYRQSLGQGLEFLIYFQGNSAPDKSGLPSDRFSAERTGGSVSTLTIQRTQQEDSAVYLCANRVQQDYGYTFGSGTRLTVV.

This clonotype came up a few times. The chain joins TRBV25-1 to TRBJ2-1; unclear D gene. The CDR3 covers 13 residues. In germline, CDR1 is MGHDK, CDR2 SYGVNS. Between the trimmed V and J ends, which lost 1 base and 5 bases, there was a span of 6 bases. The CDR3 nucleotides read TGTGCCAGCAGTGAATTCCGGGACAATGAGCAGTTCTTC. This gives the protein CASSEFRDNEQFF.

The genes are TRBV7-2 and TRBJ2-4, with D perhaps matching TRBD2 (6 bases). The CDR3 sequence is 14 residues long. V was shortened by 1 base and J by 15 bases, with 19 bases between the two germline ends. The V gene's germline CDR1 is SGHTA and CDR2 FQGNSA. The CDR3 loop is CASSLVAEMDPRYF. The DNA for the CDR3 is TGTGCCAGCAGCTTAGTAGCGGAGATGGATCCGCGGTACTTC. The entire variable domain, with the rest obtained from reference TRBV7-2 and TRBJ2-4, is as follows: GAGVSQSPSNKVTEKGKDVELRCDPISGHTALYWYRQSLGQGLEFLIYFQGNSAPDKSGLPSDRFSAERTGGSVSTLTIQRTQQEDSAVYLCASSLVAEMDPRYFGAGTRLSVL.

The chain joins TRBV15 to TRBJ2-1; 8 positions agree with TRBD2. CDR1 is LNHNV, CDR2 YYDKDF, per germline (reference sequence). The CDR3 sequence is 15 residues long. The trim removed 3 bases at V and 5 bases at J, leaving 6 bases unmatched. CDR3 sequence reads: CATSSSGIRDNEQFF. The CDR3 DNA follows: TGTGCCACCAGCAGTAGCGGGATCCGGGACAATGAGCAGTTCTTC.

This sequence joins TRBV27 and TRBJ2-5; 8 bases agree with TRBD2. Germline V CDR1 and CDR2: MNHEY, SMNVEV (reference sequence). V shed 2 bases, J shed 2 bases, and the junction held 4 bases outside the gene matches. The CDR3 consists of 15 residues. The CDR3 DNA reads TGTGCCAGCAGTTTAAACGGGGGGGCACAAGAGACCCAGTACTTC. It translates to CASSLNGGAQETQYF.

CDR3 sequence (DNA): TGTGCCATCAGTGAGTCAGAGGCCCCAGATACGCAGTATTTT. This translates into CAISESEAPDTQYF. The chain couples TRBV10-3 to TRBJ2-3; D remains ambiguous. V gave up 0 bases and J gave up 4 bases, with 8 bases separating them. The CDR3 extends over 14 amino acids. Germline V lookup: CDR1 ENHRY, CDR2 SYGVKD.

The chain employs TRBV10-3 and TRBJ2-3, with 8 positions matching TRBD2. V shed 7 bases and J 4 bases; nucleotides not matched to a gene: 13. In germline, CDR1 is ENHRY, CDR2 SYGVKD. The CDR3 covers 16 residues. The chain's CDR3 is CAINAHRGGQADTQYF. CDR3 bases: TGTGCCATCAATGCCCATCGGGGGGGTCAGGCAGATACGCAGTATTTT.

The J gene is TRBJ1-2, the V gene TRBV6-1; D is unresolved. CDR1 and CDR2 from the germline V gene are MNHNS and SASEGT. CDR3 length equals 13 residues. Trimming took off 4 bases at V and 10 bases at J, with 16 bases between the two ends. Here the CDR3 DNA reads TGTGCCAGCAGTGTAGGACTAGTCTTGGCCTACACCTTC. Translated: CASSVGLVLAYTF.

The CDR3 sequence: CASSEVLTLAGELFF. As DNA, the CDR3 is TGTGCCAGCAGCGAAGTCCTGACTCTAGCCGGGGAGCTGTTTTTT. This rearrangement joins TRBV7-9 to TRBJ2-2; D is ambiguous. The ends were cut back, 5 bases at V and 6 bases at J, with 16 bases in the middle. In germline, CDR1 is SEHNR, CDR2 FQNEAQ (reference sequence). This CDR3 has 15 amino acids.

DNA for the CDR3: TGTGCCAGCAGCTCCGGGGGGGGAAGGTACAATGAGCAGTTCTTC. It yields the protein CASSSGGGRYNEQFF. This chain joins TRBV11-3 and TRBJ2-1, with 8 bases aligning to TRBD2. This CDR3 is built from 15 residues. The J segment lost 4 bases and the V segment lost 4 bases, leaving 6 bases of the junction unmatched. CDR1 is SGHNT and CDR2 is YENEEA in the germline V gene.

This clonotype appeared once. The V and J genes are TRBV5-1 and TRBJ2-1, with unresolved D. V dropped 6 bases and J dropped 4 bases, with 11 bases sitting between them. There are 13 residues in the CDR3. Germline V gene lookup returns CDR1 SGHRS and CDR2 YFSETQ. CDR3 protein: CASMVVGYNEQFF. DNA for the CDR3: TGCGCCAGCATGGTGGTGGGTTACAATGAGCAGTTCTTC.

The CDR3 protein is CSAGPLAGVTDTQYF. The CDR3 nucleotides read TGCAGTGCTGGGCCTCTAGCGGGGGTCACAGATACGCAGTATTTT. The V gene is TRBV20-1, the J gene TRBJ2-3, with TRBD2 identical over 10 bases. From germline, CDR1 is DFQATT and CDR2 SNEGSKA (reference sequence). With V trimmed by 5 bases and J by 2 bases, 7 bases remained unmatched. The CDR3 has 15 amino acids.